The next 20 T cell receptor beta chains were all read from a single sample in a study of blood T cell repertoires in COVID-19. TCRdb's table, derived via immunoSEQ multiplex PCR, lists solely in-frame clones and lacks some. Of over 150,000 clones detected, roughly 83% appear once; the ten largest clones hold roughly 2.9%. Material for sequencing was peripheral blood. The receptors originated from a woman in her sixties or seventies with acute or convalescent COVID-19.

The chain links TRBV7-2 to TRBJ1-1, with D hard to call. Germline V lookup: CDR1 SGHTA, CDR2 FQGNSA. The CDR3 length is 14 residues. Trimming took 1 base from V and 4 from J, leaving 10 bases between them. The CDR3 nucleotides are TGTGCCAGCAGCTTAGGGCTAAGAGGCACTGAAGCTTTCTTT. Its protein product is CASSLGLRGTEAFF.

In DNA, the CDR3 is TGTGCCAGCAGACAGGGAAACACCATATATTTT. This codes for CASRQGNTIYF. The chain uses TRBV6-5 and TRBJ1-3, with unresolved D. The length of the CDR3 is 11 residues. Trimming cost V 6 bases and J 4 bases, with 4 bases left between them. Germline-derived CDR1 and CDR2 are MNHEY and SVGAGI.

The rearrangement links TRBV15 to TRBJ2-5, with D tentatively TRBD1 (5 bases). V dropped 0 bases and J dropped 2 bases, with 16 bases sitting between them. Germline V CDR1 and CDR2: LNHNV, YYDKDF (reference sequence). This CDR3 comprises 17 residues. The CDR3 region has the DNA TGTGCCACCAGCAGAGATCGTCCAGGGATGATTCAAGAGACCCAGTACTTC. Translated: CATSRDRPGMIQETQYF.

The gene calls are TRBV3-1 (or the pseudogene TRBV3-2) and TRBJ1-1; 8 nucleotides align to TRBD1. Losses at the gene ends were 3 bases for V and 10 bases for J; bases not matched to a gene: 7. Germline V gives CDR1 LGHDT, CDR2 YNNKEL (reference sequence). The CDR3 covers 13 residues. This chain's CDR3 is CASSQDRVGGAFF. For the CDR3, the DNA is TGTGCCAGCAGCCAGGACAGGGTTGGGGGAGCTTTCTTT.

This clone showed up just a few times. This rearrangement joins TRBV28 to TRBJ1-5; 8 positions match TRBD1. J was trimmed by 7 bases and V by 5 bases; bases with no gene match: 7. CDR1 and CDR2 (germline): MDHEN, SYDVKM. The CDR3 is 14 amino acids. Here the CDR3 DNA reads TGTGCCAGCAGTCCAGGGACAGGACGGCAGCCCCAGCATTTT. It codes for CASSPGTGRQPQHF. The full variable domain, with the rest looked up from reference TRBV28 and TRBJ1-5, is DVKVTQSSRYLVKRTGEKVFLECVQDMDHENMFWYRQDPGLGLRLIYFSYDVKMKEKGDIPEGYSVSREKKERFSLILESASTNQTSMYLCASSPGTGRQPQHFGDGTRLSIL.

This rearrangement joins TRBV28 to TRBJ2-7; 8 nucleotides align to TRBD1. CDR3 size: 14 residues. Germline V lookup: CDR1 MDHEN, CDR2 SYDVKM. The J segment lost 3 bases and the V segment lost 5 bases, leaving 6 bases of the junction unmatched. This CDR3 reads CASSPRTGHYEQYF. The CDR3 DNA is TGTGCCAGCAGTCCCAGGACAGGGCACTACGAGCAGTACTTC. The full variable domain, in which reference TRBV28 and TRBJ2-7 provide the parts outside the CDR3, is DVKVTQSSRYLVKRTGEKVFLECVQDMDHENMFWYRQDPGLGLRLIYFSYDVKMKEKGDIPEGYSVSREKKERFSLILESASTNQTSMYLCASSPRTGHYEQYFGPGTRLTVT.

This chain uses TRBV6-1 with TRBJ1-3; no clear D gene. This CDR3 is built from 15 residues. The V gene lost 2 bases and the J gene lost 4 bases, with 12 bases spanning the gap. From germline, CDR1 is MNHNS and CDR2 SASEGT. The CDR3 loop reads CASSERRVGGNTIYF. CDR3 in DNA: TGTGCCAGCAGTGAACGGCGGGTGGGGGGAAACACCATATATTTT.

This chain's CDR3 is CASSSDIYGYTF. The CDR3 region has the DNA TGTGCCAGCAGCTCCGACATTTATGGCTACACCTTC. The J gene is TRBJ1-2, the V gene TRBV5-4, with no clear D. The CDR3 length is 12 residues. The V end was cut by 3 bases, the J end by 5 bases, with 8 bases between. Germline lookup yields CDR1 SGHNT and CDR2 YYREEE (reference sequence).

The chain carries TRBV6-5 and TRBJ2-7, with TRBD1 identical over 9 bases. Germline CDR1 and CDR2: MNHEY and SVGAGI. The V segment lost 5 bases and the J segment 3 bases; nucleotides outside the gene matches: 5. CDR3 size: 14 residues. Here the CDR3 reads CASSRGTGYYEQYF. In DNA form, the CDR3 reads TGTGCCAGCAGTCGCGGGACAGGGTACTACGAGCAGTACTTC.

This clone has more than one count but fewer than ten. The chain carries TRBV28 and TRBJ1-1, with TRBD1 identical over 7 bases. In germline, CDR1 is MDHEN, CDR2 SYDVKM. Trimming removed 5 bases from V and 2 bases from J; junction bases left unmatched: 8. The CDR3 covers 15 residues. CDR3 DNA sequence: TGTGCCAGCAGTATCCCCGACAGGGCTAACACTGAAGCTTTCTTT. Amino acid sequence: CASSIPDRANTEAFF. Full variable domain (missing parts from reference TRBV28 and TRBJ1-1): DVKVTQSSRYLVKRTGEKVFLECVQDMDHENMFWYRQDPGLGLRLIYFSYDVKMKEKGDIPEGYSVSREKKERFSLILESASTNQTSMYLCASSIPDRANTEAFFGQGTRLTVV.

This clone was seen only a few times. The chain carries TRBV2 and TRBJ1-2; 11 bases line up with TRBD1. CDR1 and CDR2 (germline): SNHLY, FYNNEI. The V segment lost 5 bases and the J segment 5 bases; nucleotides outside the gene matches: 10. There are 16 residues in the CDR3. CDR3 protein: CASSRTGGVAPYGYTF. The CDR3, as DNA: TGTGCCAGCAGTAGGACAGGGGGCGTGGCCCCATATGGCTACACCTTC.

The chain employs TRBV6-7 and TRBJ1-6, with D perhaps TRBD1 (6 bases). TRBV6-7 is an open reading frame, and its role is uncertain. The CDR3 is 14 amino acids. Deletions cut 0 bases from V and 6 bases from J, with 6 bases between. The chain's CDR3 is CASSYSTGNSPLHF. CDR3 sequence (DNA): TGTGCCAGCAGTTACTCGACAGGTAATTCACCCCTCCACTTT.

This chain links TRBV7-2 with TRBJ2-2, with a possible D match to TRBD2 (6 bases). The V gene's germline CDR1 is SGHTA and CDR2 FQGNSA. Trimming stripped 3 bases from V and 4 bases from J, with 12 bases between. The CDR3 consists of 15 residues. The DNA for the CDR3 is TGTGCCAGCAGCTTGGGGGGTCGAGGCACCGGGGAGCTGTTTTTT. Translated, it gives CASSLGGRGTGELFF.

The chain uses TRBV5-6 and TRBJ2-1; 8 bases map to TRBD2. The CDR3 loop spans 14 amino acids. V gave up 2 bases and J gave up 8 bases; unmatched junction bases: 6. Per germline, CDR1 SGHDT and CDR2 YYEEEE. CDR3: CASSLFGGGYEQFF. For the CDR3, the DNA is TGTGCCAGCAGCTTATTTGGCGGGGGGTATGAGCAGTTCTTC.

The V gene is TRBV5-1, the J gene TRBJ2-7; 10 positions agree with TRBD1. The ends lost 2 bases at V and 5 bases at J; junction bases unmatched: 10. The V gene's germline CDR1 is SGHRS and CDR2 YFSETQ. This CDR3 has 16 amino acids. In DNA form, the CDR3 reads TGCGCCAGCAGCTTCTCACCGACAGGGGGCCTGAACGAGCAGTACTTC. Translation: CASSFSPTGGLNEQYF.

This clone was found once. CDR3 in amino acids: CASRGQVFEKLFF. The CDR3 nucleotides read TGTGCCAGCAGGGGACAGGTCTTTGAAAAACTGTTTTTT. V is TRBV2 and J is TRBJ1-4; 8 bases align to TRBD1. V trimming: 6 bases; J trimming: 7 bases; junction bases outside the gene matches: 4. This CDR3 is built from 13 residues. Germline V CDR1 and CDR2: SNHLY, FYNNEI. The full variable domain, completed using reference TRBV2 and TRBJ1-4, is EPEVTQTPSHQVTQMGQEVILRCVPISNHLYFYWYRQILGQKVEFLVSFYNNEISEKSEIFDDQFSVERPDGSNFTLKIRSTKLEDSAMYFCASRGQVFEKLFFGSGTQLSVL.

The rearrangement uses TRBV28 and TRBJ1-2, with 7 positions matching TRBD1. The CDR3 has 15 amino acids. V trimming: 7 bases; J trimming: 5 bases; junction bases outside the gene matches: 13. Germline-derived CDR1 and CDR2 are MDHEN and SYDVKM. CDR3 sequence: CASTLADREFYGYTF. As DNA, the CDR3 is TGTGCCAGCACCCTGGCTGACAGGGAATTTTATGGCTACACCTTC.

The V gene is TRBV6-5, the J gene TRBJ2-7; tentatively, D is TRBD1 (5 bases). This CDR3 contains 14 residues. Per germline, CDR1 MNHEY and CDR2 SVGAGI. Deletions cut 2 bases from V and 5 bases from J, with 13 bases between. CDR3: CASSYVARVHEQYF. The CDR3 region has the DNA TGTGCCAGCAGTTACGTCGCCAGGGTCCACGAGCAGTACTTC.

The chain joins TRBV28 to TRBJ2-5; 9 bases line up with TRBD1. The germline gives CDR1 MDHEN, CDR2 SYDVKM. This CDR3 region has 13 residues. Trimming cost V 6 bases and J 5 bases; bases outside gene matches: 4. The CDR3: CASRGQGRETQYF. CDR3 DNA: TGTGCCAGCAGAGGACAGGGGCGGGAGACCCAGTACTTC.

The chain employs TRBV7-2 and TRBJ2-7, with TRBD1 matching over 10 bases. CDR1 is SGHTA, CDR2 FQGNSA, per germline. V dropped 3 bases and J dropped 5; count of bases not matched to a gene: 7. CDR3 size: 15 residues. The chain's CDR3 is CASSFYRDRGHEQYF. Here the CDR3 DNA reads TGTGCCAGCAGCTTCTACCGGGACAGGGGACACGAGCAGTACTTC.